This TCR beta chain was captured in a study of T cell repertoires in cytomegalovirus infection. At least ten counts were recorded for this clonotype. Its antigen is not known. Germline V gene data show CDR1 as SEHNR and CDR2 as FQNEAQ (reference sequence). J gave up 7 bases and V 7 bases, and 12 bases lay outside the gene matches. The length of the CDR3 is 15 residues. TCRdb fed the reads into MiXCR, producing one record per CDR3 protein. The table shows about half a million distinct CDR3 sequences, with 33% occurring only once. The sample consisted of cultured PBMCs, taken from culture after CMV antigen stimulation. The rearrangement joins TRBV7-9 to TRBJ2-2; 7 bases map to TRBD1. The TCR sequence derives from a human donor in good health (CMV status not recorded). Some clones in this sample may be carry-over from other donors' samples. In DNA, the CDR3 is TGTGCCAGCAAGTCCTTCAGGGGGAAAGGCGGGGAGCTGTTTTTT. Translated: CASKSFRGKGGELFF.